The 16 T cell receptor beta chains below all came from one sample that was sequenced in a study of regulatory T cells in long-lasting Graves disease. Described time point: newly diagnosed GD, antithyroid drugs for less than 3 months. RNA extracted from PBMCs served as the sequencing template. To make TCR beta libraries, researchers used iRepertoire HTBI primers and Arm-PCR of CDR3 regions. MiXCR was run by TCRdb on the multiplex PCR reads, yielding one entry per CDR3 protein. The sample contains over 350,000 distinct CDR3 sequences, approximately 16% of which appear only once. The data were also submitted as part of a second study, on T cells in Graves' hyperthyroidism and ophthalmopathy.

The sequencing used peripheral blood mononuclear cells (PBMCs), collected at new diagnosis, from a patient treated with antithyroid drugs. The receptors were sampled from a woman in her 40s with Graves disease.

In this sample, this clonotype turned up many times. The CDR3 spells CASSFYSGESYEQYF. The CDR3 nucleotides are TGTGCCAGCAGCTTTTACTCGGGAGAATCCTACGAGCAGTACTTC. V is TRBV11-2 and J is TRBJ2-7; TRBD2 is a possible D gene (6 bases). V lost 3 bases, J lost 1 base, and 13 bases lay in between. Germline assignment: CDR1 SGHAT and CDR2 FQNNGV. The length of the CDR3 is 15 residues.

This clonotype was detected only once. One end of the junction varies from germline; a read error may be responsible. This chain joins TRBV20-1 and TRBJ2-1, with TRBD2 matching over 9 bases. Germline-derived CDR1 and CDR2 are DFQATT and SNEGSKA (reference sequence). The CDR3 length is 15 residues. In nucleotides, the CDR3 is TGCAGTGCTAGAACTAGCGGGCTTTCCTACAATGAGCACTTCTTC. Protein: CSARTSGLSYNEHFF.

The chain links TRBV6-1 to TRBJ1-5; no definite D call. The V and J ends lost 10 bases and 3 bases respectively, with 13 bases between them. CDR1 MNHNS and CDR2 SASEGT come from the germline V gene. The CDR3 covers 13 residues. The CDR3 DNA is TGTGCCACCCAAAACTATAACAATCAGCCCCAGCATTTT. Its translation is CATQNYNNQPQHF.

This clonotype was recorded a few times. The gene calls are TRBV5-1 and TRBJ1-5, with 10 bases lining up with TRBD1. Per germline, CDR1 SGHRS and CDR2 YFSETQ. The CDR3 runs to 17 residues. Germline trimming cut 0 bases from V and 4 bases from J; bases unmatched to any gene: 7. The CDR3 bases are TGCGCCAGCAGCTTGGCCCCTCCGGGACAGGGGAATCAGCCCCAGCATTTT. Translated, it gives CASSLAPPGQGNQPQHF.

This clonotype was counted a few times. The chain links TRBV7-3 to TRBJ2-1; 12 nucleotides agree with TRBD2. Germline assignment: CDR1 SGHTA and CDR2 FQGTGA. The V and J ends lost 1 base and 4 bases, in that order; junction bases with no gene match: 5. The CDR3 contains 17 residues. CDR3 sequence reads: CASSLMALAGGYNEQFF. The CDR3 DNA reads TGTGCCAGCAGCTTAATGGCTCTAGCGGGAGGGTACAATGAGCAGTTCTTC.

This clonotype was counted many times. This rearrangement joins TRBV12-3 or TRBV12-4 to TRBJ2-5; D call uncertain. This CDR3 contains 12 residues. The V end was cut by 3 bases, the J end by 4 bases, with 6 bases between. As DNA, the CDR3 is TGTGCCAGCAGTTTGAGAGGAGAGACCCAGTACTTC. This translates into CASSLRGETQYF.

This clonotype was picked up many times. This chain uses TRBV11-3 with TRBJ2-3; 10 bases align to TRBD2. The CDR3 runs 17 residues. The V gene end was trimmed by 0 bases and the J gene end by 2 bases; junction bases not matched to a gene: 5. The germline CDR1 and CDR2 sequences are SGHNT and YENEEA. CDR3 coding DNA: TGTGCCAGCAGCTTAGAGGGGACTAGCGCAAACACAGATACGCAGTATTTT. Amino acid sequence: CASSLEGTSANTDTQYF.

This clonotype was seen ten or more times. The chain couples TRBV28 to TRBJ2-6; possible D gene TRBD2, 5 bases. Germline V CDR1 and CDR2: MDHEN, SYDVKM. Trimming stripped 2 bases from V and 3 bases from J, with 20 bases between. The CDR3 extends over 19 amino acids. The CDR3 DNA is TGTGCCAGCAGTTTAGATAGCGTCGGCGCCATCCTTGGGGCCAACGTCCTGACTTTC. It is translated as CASSLDSVGAILGANVLTF.

This clonotype was seen a handful of times. The J gene is TRBJ2-7, the V gene TRBV3-1; D unclear. Trimming left V 3 bases short and J 4 bases short, with 7 bases between. CDR3 size: 12 residues. Germline V gene data show CDR1 as LGHDT and CDR2 as YNNKEL (reference sequence). CDR3: CASSQSAYEQYF. The CDR3 coding sequence is TGTGCCAGCAGCCAGTCAGCTTACGAGCAGTACTTC.

A word on this clonotype: A much larger clone differs by one base, so this may be a read error. The V call is TRBV5-4, the J call TRBJ2-5, with 7 bases matching TRBD1. The germline V gene encodes CDR1 SGHNT and CDR2 YYREEE (reference sequence). Trimming cost V 6 bases and J 2 bases; bases outside gene matches: 4. The CDR3 has 13 amino acids. The CDR3 here is CASNRDRQETQYF. In DNA, the CDR3 is TGTGCCAGCAACCGGGACAGACAAGAGACCCAGTACTTC.

This clonotype was detected ten times or more. The chain recombines TRBV11-2 with TRBJ2-7, with 9 nucleotides matching TRBD2. The length of the CDR3 is 16 residues. V was pared by 6 bases and J by 2 bases, with 11 bases of the junction left unmatched. From germline, CDR1 is SGHAT and CDR2 FQNNGV. The CDR3 reads CASRSNSGRRAYEQYF. The CDR3 DNA follows: TGTGCCAGCAGATCAAATAGCGGGAGAAGGGCCTACGAGCAGTACTTC.

The sample holds many counts of this clonotype. The V and J genes are TRBV6-2 or TRBV6-3 and TRBJ1-5, with D maybe TRBD1 (6 bases). Germline CDR1 reads MNHEY; CDR2 reads SVGEGT. The CDR3 consists of 15 residues. V was pared by 6 bases and J by 7 bases, with 19 bases between. CDR3 sequence (DNA): TGTGCCAGCAGCCCCGGGACGAGGGACAAACAGCCCCAGCATTTT. Amino acid sequence: CASSPGTRDKQPQHF.

This clonotype was observed at least ten times. The CDR3 spells CATKASTGGQDSPLHF. The DNA of the CDR3 is TGTGCCACCAAAGCATCGACAGGGGGCCAGGATTCACCCCTCCACTTT. The chain joins TRBV2 to TRBJ1-6; 10 bases agree with TRBD1. CDR3 size: 16 residues. V lost 10 bases and J lost 8; bases outside the gene matches: 14. Germline CDR1 reads SNHLY; CDR2 reads FYNNEI.

This clonotype was picked up many times. The chain has TRBV12-3 or TRBV12-4 and TRBJ2-7, with D maybe TRBD1 (5 bases). The CDR3 has 12 residues. V was pared by 3 bases and J by 4 bases, with 7 bases between. The CDR3 loop is CASSFRGYEQYF. CDR3 sequence (DNA): TGTGCCAGCAGTTTTAGGGGTTACGAGCAGTACTTC.

This clonotype was found a few times. The chain is built from TRBV27 and TRBJ2-7, with TRBD1 matching over 8 bases. Germline CDR1 and CDR2: MNHEY and SMNVEV (reference sequence). This CDR3 has 12 amino acids. V lost 3 bases, J lost 10 bases, and 5 bases stayed unmatched. In DNA form, the CDR3 reads TGTGCCAGCAGTTTTCGGACAGGGATACAGTACTTC. Translating it yields CASSFRTGIQYF.

This clonotype was recorded a few times. This chain connects TRBV3-1 to TRBJ2-5, with D possibly TRBD2 on 6 matching bases. V was cut by 4 bases and J by 4 bases, with 16 bases left in between. The CDR3 spans 15 residues. Germline assignment: CDR1 LGHDT and CDR2 YNNKEL (reference sequence). The CDR3 DNA follows: TGTGCCAGCAGCCGCCCCGAGAAGGGAGGAGAGACCCAGTACTTC. Protein: CASSRPEKGGETQYF.